The sequence of this TCR beta chain was determined in a study of blood T cell repertoires in COVID-19. Study context: Spain, Italy and the United States supplied samples that represented acute and convalescent COVID-19. The cDNA or gDNA used as material had been derived from T cells, B-cell-depleted T cells, or PBMCs.

This CDR3 region has 14 residues. Trimming cost V 6 bases and J 2 bases; bases outside gene matches: 5. Per germline, CDR1 WNHNN and CDR2 SYGVQD (reference sequence). Per the original methods: Using reference gene primer amplification, nucleated cell counts were estimated. Sequencing used immunoSEQ multiplex PCR; TCRdb keeps in-frame clones, though not all of them. V, J and clone size are taken as reported in that table, and D and trimming were inferred from the DNA itself. The sample contains 43,000 or so clones, roughly 89% of which appear only once. Sequencing was performed on peripheral blood. The source of this sequence is a man between 60 and 70 years old with active COVID-19. This chain joins TRBV10-1 and TRBJ2-3; 7 bases match TRBD1. This chain's CDR3 is CASSRDSPTDTQYF. For the CDR3, the DNA is TGCGCCAGCAGCCGGGACAGTCCCACAGATACGCAGTATTTT.